These 16 T cell receptor beta chains came from one sample sequenced in a study of beta chain features in type 1 diabetes. cDNA synthesis used the whole RNA isolate, giving expressed TCRB sequences. TCRdb's copy holds only in-frame clones and misses some; the assay was immunoSEQ multiplex PCR. The profile shows under 250,000 clones, approximately 14% of them singletons. The sequenced sample was naive CD4+ T cells from blood. The receptors originated from a middle-aged woman in good health.

This clone occurred a few times. One end of the junction varies from germline; a read error may be responsible. In the same sample, other DNA sequences code for this CDR3. The chain has TRBV25-1 and TRBJ2-6, with 7 positions matching TRBD2. The CDR3 length is 15 residues. CDR1 MGHDK and CDR2 SYGVNS come from the germline V gene. The CDR3 region has the DNA TGTGCCAGCACTCTGGGGGGGGTCGGGGCCAATGTCCTGACTTTC. It specifies CASTLGGVGANVLTF.

This clone was seen many times. The CDR3: CSVGLGAAVDTQYF. In nucleotides, the CDR3 is TGCAGCGTTGGGCTGGGGGCCGCGGTAGATACGCAGTATTTT. V gene TRBV29-1 combines with J gene TRBJ2-3; D is possibly TRBD1 (6 bases). Germline V gene lookup returns CDR1 SQVTM and CDR2 ANQGSEA. The CDR3 length is 14 residues. V was shortened by 4 bases and J by 5 bases, with 16 bases between the two germline ends.

The V gene is TRBV2, the J gene TRBJ1-6; tentatively, D is TRBD1 (5 bases). The V gene lost 9 bases and the J gene lost 8 bases, with 11 bases spanning the gap. The CDR3 sequence is 12 residues long. The germline V gene encodes CDR1 SNHLY and CDR2 FYNNEI. DNA for the CDR3: TGTGCCAGTAGGGGCGGGGATTCACCCCTCCACTTT. It specifies CASRGGDSPLHF.

This clone was counted only a few times. V and J are TRBV7-2 and TRBJ2-7, with a possible D match to TRBD1 (5 bases). The germline V gene has CDR1 SGHTA and CDR2 FQGNSA. V was cut by 4 bases and J by 2 bases, with 18 bases left in between. The CDR3 length is 16 residues. Here the CDR3 reads CASSSPLGLITYEQYF. The CDR3 DNA sequence: TGTGCCAGCAGCTCACCCCTGGGGCTTATTACCTACGAGCAGTACTTC.

V is TRBV5-4 and J is TRBJ2-3, with 13 bases aligning to TRBD2. J was trimmed by 8 bases and V by 5 bases; bases with no gene match: 8. Per the germline V gene, CDR1 is SGHNT and CDR2 is YYREEE (reference sequence). The CDR3 has 15 amino acids. CDR3 protein: CASSTGTSGMGTQYF. As DNA, the CDR3 is TGTGCCAGCAGTACCGGGACTAGCGGGATGGGTACGCAGTATTTT.

This clone was observed a handful of times. This chain uses TRBV5-1 with TRBJ2-3; tentatively, D is TRBD1 (5 bases). The CDR3 is 14 residues long. Germline V gene data show CDR1 as SGHRS and CDR2 as YFSETQ. With 4 bases removed from V and 5 bases from J, the gap between germline ends came to 14 bases. The CDR3 DNA reads TGCGCCAGCAGCCCCCCCCTAGGGGTAGATACGCAGTATTTT. Residues: CASSPPLGVDTQYF.

This chain joins TRBV21-1 and TRBJ2-1; no DNA check was done on the table's D call, TRBD1. TRBV21-1 has pseudogene status. The CDR3 loop spans 16 amino acids. DNA of the CDR3: TGTGCCAGCAGCAAAGAAAAAGGGGGAGCTACAATGAGCAGTTTCTTC. It is translated as CASSKEKGGATMSSFF.

The chain is built from TRBV9 and TRBJ1-1; D uncertain. The CDR3 is 14 residues long. V was trimmed by 0 bases and J by 6 bases, leaving 12 bases between them. Germline values: CDR1 SGDLS, CDR2 YYNGEE. The CDR3, as DNA: TGTGCCAGCAGCGTAGTTGGGAGTAACTCTGAAGCTTTCTTT. Its protein product is CASSVVGSNSEAFF.

The chain employs TRBV5-1 and TRBJ1-1; D call uncertain. Germline-derived CDR1 and CDR2 are SGHRS and YFSETQ. V was cut by 0 bases and J by 6 bases, with 15 bases left in between. CDR3 length equals 15 residues. CDR3 residues: CASSLGTNQIAEAFF. CDR3 in DNA: TGCGCCAGCAGCTTGGGAACAAACCAAATCGCTGAAGCTTTCTTT.

The J gene is TRBJ1-2, the V gene TRBV27; 8 nucleotides align to TRBD1. The CDR3 covers 14 residues. Losses at the gene ends were 4 bases for V and 8 bases for J; bases not matched to a gene: 9. Per germline, CDR1 MNHEY and CDR2 SMNVEV (reference sequence). CDR3 sequence reads: CASSSQGGAKGYTF. Written as DNA, the CDR3 is TGTGCCAGCAGTTCACAGGGGGGGGCGAAGGGCTACACCTTC.

The chain links TRBV2 to TRBJ1-6; tentatively, D is TRBD1 (5 bases). CDR3 length: 16 amino acids. Germline V gene sequence: CDR1 SNHLY, CDR2 FYNNEI. The V end lost 4 bases, the J end lost 9 bases, and 19 bases lay between the germline ends. The CDR3, as DNA: TGTGCCAGCAGTGTTTGGAGGGGACCCGCCAGTTCACCCCTCCACTTT. This codes for CASSVWRGPASSPLHF.

This clone was counted a few times. The chain carries TRBV23-1 and TRBJ2-3; a possible D gene is TRBD1 (6 bases). TRBV23-1 is labeled an ORF, and its function is uncertain. The CDR3 is 16 residues long. The V end was cut by 0 bases, the J end by 2 bases, with 12 bases between. The CDR3 region has the DNA TGCGCCAGCAGTCAATCTTGCCGGGGACACACAGATACGCAGTATTTT. This translates into CASSQSCRGHTDTQYF.

The V and J genes are TRBV6-5 and TRBJ1-1; D call uncertain. CDR3 length: 12 residues. The germline V and J ends were trimmed by 4 bases and 8 bases, with 11 bases remaining between them. Germline-derived CDR1 and CDR2 are MNHEY and SVGAGI. In nucleotides, the CDR3 is TGTGCCAGCAGTTTGGCCATGAAGGAAGCTTTCTTT. Amino acids: CASSLAMKEAFF.

This clone was observed a few times. The DNA for the CDR3 is TGTGCCAGCAGCCCGGGGGACAGGGGGAATGAAAAACTGTTTTTT. Its translation: CASSPGDRGNEKLFF. The V gene is TRBV9, the J gene TRBJ1-4; 11 nucleotides match TRBD1. V was clipped by 4 bases and J by 5 bases; unmatched bases: 4. Germline loops: CDR1 SGDLS, CDR2 YYNGEE. The CDR3 length is 15 residues.

V is TRBV9 and J is TRBJ2-7, with D tentatively TRBD1 (6 bases). Germline CDR1 and CDR2: SGDLS and YYNGEE. Trimming stripped 0 bases from V and 6 bases from J, with 16 bases between. This CDR3 spans 15 amino acids. Written as DNA, the CDR3 is TGTGCCAGCAGCGTAGGACAGGCTCCATTCGCCGAGCAGTACTTC. It translates to CASSVGQAPFAEQYF.

This chain uses TRBV18 with TRBJ1-5, with 8 bases matching TRBD1. The CDR3 spans 13 residues. The V segment lost 8 bases and the J segment 6 bases; nucleotides outside the gene matches: 6. Germline V gene sequence: CDR1 KGHSH, CDR2 LQKENI. In DNA, the CDR3 is TGTGCCAGCCCCCCAGGGGGCAGTCAGCCCCAGCATTTT. Its translation: CASPPGGSQPQHF.